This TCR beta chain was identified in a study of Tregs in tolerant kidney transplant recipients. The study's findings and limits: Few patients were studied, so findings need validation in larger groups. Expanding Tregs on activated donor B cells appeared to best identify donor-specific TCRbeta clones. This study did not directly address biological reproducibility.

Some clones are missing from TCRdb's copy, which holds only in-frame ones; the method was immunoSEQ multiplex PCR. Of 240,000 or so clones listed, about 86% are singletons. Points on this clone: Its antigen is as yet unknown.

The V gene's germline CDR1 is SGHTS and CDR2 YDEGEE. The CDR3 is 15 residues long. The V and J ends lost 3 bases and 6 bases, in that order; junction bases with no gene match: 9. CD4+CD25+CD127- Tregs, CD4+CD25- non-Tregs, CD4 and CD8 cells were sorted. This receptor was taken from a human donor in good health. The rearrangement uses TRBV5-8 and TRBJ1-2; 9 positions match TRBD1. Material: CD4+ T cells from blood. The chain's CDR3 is CASSYRGDRVNGYTF. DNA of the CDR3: TGTGCCAGCAGCTATCGTGGGGACAGGGTAAATGGCTACACCTTC. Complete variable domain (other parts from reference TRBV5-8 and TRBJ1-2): EAGVTQSPTHLIKTRGQQATLRCSPISGHTSVYWYQQALGLGLQFLLWYDEGEERNRGNFPPRFSGRQFPNYSSELNVNALELEDSALYLCASSYRGDRVNGYTFGSGTRLTVV.